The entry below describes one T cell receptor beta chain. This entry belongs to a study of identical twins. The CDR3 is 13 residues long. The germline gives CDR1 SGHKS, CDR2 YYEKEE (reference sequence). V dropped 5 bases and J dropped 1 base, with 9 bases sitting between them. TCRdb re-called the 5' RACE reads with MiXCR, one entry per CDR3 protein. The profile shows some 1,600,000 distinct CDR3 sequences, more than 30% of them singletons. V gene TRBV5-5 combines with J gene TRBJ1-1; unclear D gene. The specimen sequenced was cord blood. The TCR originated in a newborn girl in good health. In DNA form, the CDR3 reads TGTGCCAGCAGACCCCAGGCGAACACTGAAGCTTTCTTT. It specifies CASRPQANTEAFF.